Listed below are T cell receptor beta chains from one sample, sequenced in a study of blood T cell repertoires in COVID-19. Assay: immunoSEQ multiplex PCR; the TCRdb copy retains only in-frame clones and omits some. There are roughly 200,000 clones in the sample; roughly 86% occur only once, and around 6% lies in the top ten. Sample: PBMCs or T cells enriched from blood (not recorded which). These receptors came from a man aged 40-49 years with acute COVID-19. Each CDR3 is given with its conserved first and last residue. The order of the fields is D gene, J gene, clone size, V gene, CDR3 DNA, CDR3 protein. A D gene is named only where the DNA matches it firmly. Expanded clones are given a class, and other clones once, few, many or no size at all.

D gene: TRBD1
J gene: TRBJ2-4
clone size: NA
V gene: TRBV6-1
CDR3 DNA: TGTGCCAGCAGTGAAGAAGGGACAGGGACCAAAAACATTCAGTACTTC
CDR3 protein: CASSEEGTGTKNIQYF

D gene: NA
J gene: TRBJ2-1
clone size: NA
V gene: TRBV7-2
CDR3 DNA: TGTGCCAGCAGCTTTGGGGGCAGACTAAACAATGAGCAGTTCTTC
CDR3 protein: CASSFGGRLNNEQFF

D gene: TRBD1
J gene: TRBJ2-5
clone size: NA
V gene: TRBV28
CDR3 DNA: TGTGCCAGCAGTTCCCCGGGACAGGTGGGGACCCAGTACTTC
CDR3 protein: CASSSPGQVGTQYF

D gene: NA
J gene: TRBJ1-1
clone size: NA
V gene: TRBV27
CDR3 DNA: TGTGCCAGCAGTTTAAGCAGGGTGGGCACTGAAGCTTTCTTT
CDR3 protein: CASSLSRVGTEAFF

D gene: NA
J gene: TRBJ2-7
clone size: few
V gene: TRBV6-4
CDR3 DNA: TGTGCCAGCAGTGACTCTAGAGCTTCCTACGAGCAGTACTTC
CDR3 protein: CASSDSRASYEQYF

D gene: NA
J gene: TRBJ1-2
clone size: NA
V gene: TRBV19
CDR3 DNA: TGTGCCAGTTCACAGATCCCTGGGTCCCCCTATGGCTACACCTTC
CDR3 protein: CASSQIPGSPYGYTF

D gene: NA
J gene: TRBJ2-1
clone size: few
V gene: TRBV11-2
CDR3 DNA: TGTGCCAGCAGCTACATACGTCGCCCTGGCAATGAGCAGTTCTTC
CDR3 protein: CASSYIRRPGNEQFF

D gene: NA
J gene: TRBJ2-3
clone size: once
V gene: TRBV4-2
CDR3 DNA: TGTGCCAGCAGCCAATTTCTGGGGGCGGGGGCAGATACGCAGTATTTT
CDR3 protein: CASSQFLGAGADTQYF

D gene: NA
J gene: TRBJ2-1
clone size: NA
V gene: TRBV19
CDR3 DNA: TGTGCCAGTAGTTTGGGCCTTTACAATGAGCAGTTCTTC
CDR3 protein: CASSLGLYNEQFF

D gene: TRBD2
J gene: TRBJ2-1
clone size: NA
V gene: TRBV28
CDR3 DNA: TGTGCCAGCACCGAGACTAGCGGGAGGGCCCGGGCCTCCTACAATGAGCAGTTCTTC
CDR3 protein: CASTETSGRARASYNEQFF

D gene: NA
J gene: TRBJ2-5
clone size: once
V gene: TRBV19
CDR3 DNA: TGTGCCAGTAGAAGAGGGAGTCTAGAGACCCAGTACTTC
CDR3 protein: CASRRGSLETQYF

D gene: TRBD1
J gene: TRBJ1-1
clone size: NA
V gene: TRBV28
CDR3 DNA: TGTGCCAGCATCCAGGGGGCAGACACTGAAGCTTTCTTT
CDR3 protein: CASIQGADTEAFF

D gene: NA
J gene: TRBJ2-2
clone size: NA
V gene: TRBV7-3
CDR3 DNA: TGTGCCAGCAGCCGGTCGGGGTCCGGGGAGCTGTTTTTT
CDR3 protein: CASSRSGSGELFF

D gene: TRBD1
J gene: TRBJ2-7
clone size: NA
V gene: TRBV19
CDR3 DNA: TGTGCCAGTAGTTTCCGGGGACAGAGCTCCTACGAGCAGTACTTC
CDR3 protein: CASSFRGQSSYEQYF